This T cell receptor beta chain was recorded in a study of shared clonotypes between healthy human individuals (TCRdb year 2020). Study-level background: The cohort comprised a couple of women and a few men aged 18 to 49 years. For each donor, CD4 naive and CD4 memory were each run on three plates, CD8 naive on two plates, and CD8 memory on one plate. Leukapheresis yielded between about 0.85 and 10 billion PBMCs per donor. The study deeply sequenced blood TCR repertoires of five healthy adults to estimate repertoire size and the extent of clonotype sharing between individuals. Libraries were prepared and TCR repertoires were sequenced by different laboratories using diverse techniques, in order to increase sequencing depth and limit assay-specific biases. The study at large found these results: Sharing across several donors was observed for around 5% of naive CD4, under 4% of naive CD8, over 2% of memory CD4, and roughly 0.43% of memory CD8 clonotypes. Estimated clonotype richness was generally larger for naive than for memory subsets. Pairwise subsampling indicated that sequencing depth was expected to affect the degree of clonotype sharing among donors. Compared with non-shared clonotypes, clonotypes shared by all four sorted-subset donors had higher generation probabilities. Because the study included a small number of donors, the genetic and exposure-history diversity represented was limited. Even with the large sequencing depth, rarefaction of the sorted-subset datasets indicated that sequencing was incomplete. Sampling was limited to blood, and TCR repertoires in tissue likely differ from TCR repertoires in blood.

A word on this clone: This clone's antigen is unknown. No base quality information exists; no much larger clone differs at one position.

CD8 naive samples were CD45RO-negative cells positively selected for CCR7, giving a CD45RA+CCR7+ population that excluded TemRA cells. Donors were healthy HIV-negative adults with no recently reported acute infections or vaccinations. Every donor was a Caucasian adult living in Nashville, Tennessee, USA. Blood was collected by leukapheresis, and PBMCs were isolated by Ficoll-Histopaque density gradient centrifugation and then cryopreserved in liquid nitrogen vapor phase. Analytical flow cytometry was used to check the purity and quantity of each magnetically sorted T cell population. Genomic DNA was isolated from each sorted fraction and quantified by UV absorbance on a Nanodrop 2000c. Using the deep immunoSEQ assay, multiplex PCR amplified TCR CDR3 regions from genomic DNA. Extracted genomic DNA from each cell subset was spread evenly across all wells of several immunoSEQ 96-well plates, with each plate serving as a replicate. For sorted subsets, around 0.2 ug genomic DNA, equal to about 30,000 T cell genomes, was loaded into each replicate PCR. The purified libraries were quantified using a Qubit 3.0 fluorometer, sized with a Bioanalyzer 2100, and then quantified again using the KAPA Library Quantification kit. Every immunoSEQ 96-well plate was sequenced on a separate single-read 150-cycle Illumina NextSeq 550 flow cell. The authors' pipeline ran thus. Because the immunoSEQ output held only junctional sequences and lacked quality scores, the filtering could not match the filtering applied to full-length reads. Sequences were annotated with PyIR, a Python wrapper for IgBLAST v1.9, using IMGT germline references to assign V/J genes and CDR3. Reads were removed for weak V/J assignments (E-value above 1e-6), missing CDR3, stop codons, out-of-frame junctions, or ambiguous translated residues. V3J clonotypes were defined by identical inferred V gene, J gene, and CDR3 amino acid sequence. Percentage overlap between repertoires was calculated by dividing the number of shared unique clonotypes by the size of the smaller repertoire. Richness of each repertoire was evaluated using RTK rarefaction, the Chao1 estimator, and Recon v2.1 estimates of unobserved clonotypes. Generation probabilities were computed with OLGA for all TCRbeta clonotypes obtained by the gDNA method from several donors. What TCRdb holds here is the immuneACCESS table cut down to in-frame rearrangements. Part of the clones is not present; checked against another copy, under half of the missing clones reflect an unresolved V gene, and the others are unexplained. The V and J calls and clone size were taken over from that table, and D and trimming were inferred from the DNA. For this sample the table gives about 2 million clones, of which approximately 94% were detected only once. About 1.1% of the sample is in the top ten clones.

The CDR3 sequence holds 14 residues, the cysteine and phenylalanine included. Only CDR3 DNA remains: 42 bases, in frame from the first base. Germline trimming: 4 bases from V, 3 bases from J; junction bases outside gene matches: 4. CDR1 and CDR2 (SGHKS, YYEKEE) derive from the germline V gene (reference sequence). Sequenced material: naive CD8+ T cells sorted from blood. The sample's cell subset or site label, in plain terms: CD45RA+CCR7+. The source of this sequence is a man between 18 and 35 years old in good health. Recombination joined TRBV5-5 with TRBJ1-1; 9 junctional bases match TRBD1. In nucleotides, the sequence is TGTGCCAGCAGCACCGGGACAGGGTACACTGAAGCTTTCTTT. Its protein is CASSTGTGYTEAFF.